This T cell receptor beta chain was retrieved from a study of T cell responses to AZD1222 COVID-19 vaccine. This CDR3 is 15 amino acids long. Germline V gene lookup returns CDR1 MDHEN and CDR2 SYDVKM. V lost 6 bases, J lost 2 bases, and 3 bases stayed unmatched. Profiling relied on immunoSEQ multiplex PCR, and the TCRdb table lists in-frame clones only, not all of them. This table holds 120,000 to 150,000 clones, approximately 85% found once. This sequence originates from an adult in good health. The chain joins TRBV28 to TRBJ2-6; 8 positions match TRBD2. Sequences were derived from peripheral blood, sampled on day 0 of MenACWY control vaccination. CDR3 amino acids: CASRPGGTGANVLTF. CDR3 nucleotide sequence: TGTGCCAGCAGACCGGGGGGGACTGGGGCCAACGTCCTGACTTTC.